This passage covers 23 T cell receptor beta chains from one sample sequenced in a study of PD-1 blockade in classical Hodgkin lymphoma (dated by TCRdb to the early 2020s). What the time point label conveys for this sample: cycle 1 day 1 (C1D1), immediately before nivolumab initiation. Relapse after autologous stem cell transplantation had occurred in all trial patients, and cohorts A, B and C were distinguished by prior brentuximab vedotin exposure. The library came from the immunoSEQ multiplex PCR assay. TCRdb holds this immuneACCESS table with in-frame rearrangements only. Some clones are missing; in checked studies, unresolved V genes explain under half, and the rest has no known cause. Across this sample there are over 50,000 clones, with roughly 80% seen only once. The ten largest clones capture roughly 16% of the sample. This sample comprised peripheral blood mononuclear cells (PBMCs), obtained at baseline. The receptors derive from a human donor with classical Hodgkin lymphoma.

The CDR3, as DNA: TGCGCCAGCAGCCAGGTAAGCGGGAGATGGGAGACCCAGTACTTC. This encodes CASSQVSGRWETQYF. The chain links TRBV4-1 to TRBJ2-5; 8 bases fit TRBD2. The CDR3 sequence is 15 residues long. The V gene end was trimmed by 3 bases and the J gene end by 5 bases; junction bases not matched to a gene: 8. Per germline, CDR1 MGHRA and CDR2 YSYEKL.

The rearrangement uses TRBV6-5 and TRBJ2-3, with 7 bases that match TRBD1. V was pared by 8 bases and J by 8 bases, with 7 bases of the junction left unmatched. Germline V gives CDR1 MNHEY, CDR2 SVGAGI. CDR3 length equals 12 residues. CDR3 amino acids: CASGVRQGTQYF. CDR3 DNA: TGTGCCAGCGGTGTCCGACAGGGTACGCAGTATTTT.

This rearrangement joins TRBV11-2 to TRBJ2-3; D is undetermined. Germline-derived CDR1 and CDR2 are SGHAT and FQNNGV. The CDR3 sequence is 13 residues long. V gave up 0 bases and J gave up 7 bases, with 8 bases separating them. CDR3 DNA: TGTGCCAGCAGCTTAGACCCCCCATATACGCAGTATTTT. Translation: CASSLDPPYTQYF.

The chain uses TRBV29-1 and TRBJ2-7; possibly TRBD1 for D (6 bases). This CDR3 spans 12 amino acids. The germline V gene encodes CDR1 SQVTM and CDR2 ANQGSEA. Trimming removed 8 bases at V and 2 bases at J, with 13 bases between. The CDR3 DNA reads TGCAGCATCTACAGGGCTCCCTACGAGCAGTACTTC. Its translation: CSIYRAPYEQYF.

V usage is TRBV27 and J usage is TRBJ2-2; a weak D match, TRBD1 (5 bases). Trimming cost V 4 bases and J 4 bases, with 10 bases left between them. CDR3 length equals 14 residues. Germline values: CDR1 MNHEY, CDR2 SMNVEV (reference sequence). The CDR3 reads CASSSRVATGELFF. DNA for the CDR3: TGTGCCAGCAGTTCCAGGGTGGCCACCGGGGAGCTGTTTTTT.

The chain joins TRBV9 to TRBJ2-5, with 9 positions matching TRBD2. Germline CDR1 SGDLS, CDR2 YYNGEE. The CDR3 spans 18 residues. The trim removed 2 bases at V and 4 bases at J, leaving 15 bases unmatched. In nucleotides, the CDR3 is TGTGCCAGCAGCGTTACACCCCTCTTAGCGGGAGTAGGAGAGACCCAGTACTTC. Translation gives CASSVTPLLAGVGETQYF.

This rearrangement joins TRBV7-9 to TRBJ1-1; D remains ambiguous. CDR1 and CDR2 from the germline V gene are SEHNR and FQNEAQ (reference sequence). The V end was cut by 7 bases, the J end by 1 base, with 7 bases between. CDR3 length: 12 residues. The CDR3: CASTLENTEAFF. The CDR3 DNA sequence: TGTGCCAGCACCCTAGAGAACACTGAAGCTTTCTTT.

The chain's CDR3 is CASSLDPRGDTQYF. Here the CDR3 DNA reads TGTGCCAGCAGCTTAGATCCGCGGGGAGATACGCAGTATTTT. This sequence joins TRBV11-3 and TRBJ2-3, with D perhaps TRBD2 (6 bases). In germline, CDR1 is SGHNT, CDR2 YENEEA. The CDR3 extends over 14 amino acids. Trimming cost V 0 bases and J 5 bases, with 9 bases left between them.

V is TRBV28 and J is TRBJ1-2; D remains ambiguous. This CDR3 has 12 residues. CDR1 is MDHEN, CDR2 SYDVKM, per germline. Trimming took off 2 bases at V and 7 bases at J, with 8 bases between the two ends. As DNA, the CDR3 is TGTGCCAGCAGTTTAGTCGCGGGTGGCTACACCTTC. This encodes CASSLVAGGYTF.

This clone was found a few times. The V call is TRBV5-1, the J call TRBJ2-3; D possibly corresponds to TRBD2 (6 bases). CDR1 SGHRS and CDR2 YFSETQ come from the germline V gene. This CDR3 has 14 amino acids. Trimming cost V 6 bases and J 2 bases, with 13 bases left between them. CDR3 DNA sequence: TGCGCCAGCACTTCGGGGACTCCCACAGATACGCAGTATTTT. The encoded protein is CASTSGTPTDTQYF.

The chain joins TRBV4-3 to TRBJ2-2, with D perhaps given as TRBD1 or TRBD2 (6 bases each). Germline CDR1 LGHNA, CDR2 YSLEER. The CDR3 sequence is 16 residues long. Trimming removed 0 bases from V and 6 bases from J, with 14 bases in between. Here the CDR3 DNA reads TGCGCCAGCAGCCAAGAAGGGGGGCTAGTTGCCGGGGAGCTGTTTTTT. Translation: CASSQEGGLVAGELFF.

CDR3 in amino acids: CSVVGPSAAVYGYTF. The CDR3 DNA reads TGCAGCGTTGTTGGTCCCTCTGCGGCGGTCTATGGCTACACCTTC. The chain is built from TRBV29-1 and TRBJ1-2; D unclear. Germline CDR1 reads SQVTM; CDR2 reads ANQGSEA. The V end was cut by 4 bases, the J end by 4 bases, with 19 bases between. The CDR3 is 15 amino acids.

The gene calls are TRBV7-8 and TRBJ1-1; possibly TRBD1 for D (6 bases). This CDR3 is 15 amino acids long. Trimming removed 1 base from V and 7 bases from J, with 16 bases in between. CDR1 is SGHVS, CDR2 FQNEAQ, per germline. DNA of the CDR3: TGTGCCAGCAGCTTAGGCGGCGCAGGGGAAAGTGAAGCTTTCTTT. As protein: CASSLGGAGESEAFF.

The genes are TRBV7-9 and TRBJ2-2; D gene uncertain. There are 12 residues in the CDR3. The V gene lost 6 bases and the J gene lost 9 bases, with 11 bases spanning the gap. Germline V CDR1 and CDR2: SEHNR, FQNEAQ (reference sequence). As DNA, the CDR3 is TGTGCCAGCAGTCCACATCCCAGGGAGCTGTTTTTT. This encodes CASSPHPRELFF.

As to this clone: Relative to the germline gene, one junction end is altered; a read error may explain this. J is TRBJ1-6 and V is TRBV30; a weak D match, TRBD1 (5 bases). The CDR3 is 13 amino acids. CDR1 is GTSNPN and CDR2 is SVGIG in the germline V gene (reference sequence). CDR3 sequence reads: CACSGTAFSPLHF. CDR3 DNA: TGTGCCTGCAGTGGGACGGCCTTTTCACCCCTCCACTTT.

The chain combines TRBV27 with TRBJ2-7; TRBD2 matches 10 bases. The CDR3 has 15 residues. The germline CDR1 and CDR2 sequences are MNHEY and SMNVEV (reference sequence). With 7 bases clipped from V and 5 bases from J, the junction kept 11 bases outside the gene matches. The CDR3 DNA reads as TGTGCCAGCACCAAGGTGGCTAGCGGGAGTAACGAGCAGTACTTC. Protein: CASTKVASGSNEQYF.

The chain recombines TRBV11-3 with TRBJ1-1; D might be TRBD1 (6 bases). Germline V gene sequence: CDR1 SGHNT, CDR2 YENEEA. The CDR3 is 12 residues long. The V gene lost 6 bases and the J gene lost 9 bases, with 14 bases spanning the gap. The chain's CDR3 is CASSHKQGQAFF. Here the CDR3 DNA reads TGTGCCAGCAGTCACAAACAGGGTCAAGCTTTCTTT.

The genes are TRBV2 and TRBJ1-5, with a tentative D call TRBD1 (5 bases). The CDR3 has 14 amino acids. Looked up from germline, CDR1 is SNHLY and CDR2 is FYNNEI. Trimming pared 5 bases from V and 7 bases from J, leaving 15 bases between. The DNA for the CDR3 is TGTGCCAGCAGTTGGACGCAGGGTGAGCAGCCCCAGCATTTT. It is translated as CASSWTQGEQPQHF.

The chain employs TRBV29-1 and TRBJ2-3; 8 bases fit TRBD2. The trim removed 4 bases at V and 3 bases at J, leaving 9 bases unmatched. This CDR3 comprises 15 residues. Germline V gene data show CDR1 as SQVTM and CDR2 as ANQGSEA. The CDR3 nucleotides are TGCAGCGTTGTGGGGGCTAGCGGGCCAACAGATACGCAGTATTTT. Its translation: CSVVGASGPTDTQYF.

The gene calls are TRBV29-1 and TRBJ2-7; TRBD1 matches at 7 bases. Trimming cost V 0 bases and J 3 bases; bases outside gene matches: 20. This CDR3 comprises 19 residues. From germline, CDR1 is SQVTM and CDR2 ANQGSEA. CDR3: CSVEEPTGLEHGFNYEQYF. The DNA for the CDR3 is TGCAGCGTTGAAGAGCCGACAGGGCTCGAGCATGGATTTAACTACGAGCAGTACTTC.

This rearrangement joins TRBV6-5 to TRBJ2-1; D not resolved. CDR1 MNHEY and CDR2 SVGAGI come from the germline V gene. Trimming stripped 5 bases from V and 5 bases from J, with 10 bases between. CDR3 size: 13 residues. For the CDR3, the DNA is TGTGCCAGCAGTCGATTGACGGACAATGAGCAGTTCTTC. As protein: CASSRLTDNEQFF.

The chain employs TRBV19 and TRBJ2-4, with 7 bases fitting TRBD2. Germline CDR1 LNHDA, CDR2 SQIVND (reference sequence). The junction had 9 bases not matched to a gene; V was cut back by 3 bases and J by 1 base. CDR3 length equals 17 residues. The CDR3 DNA reads TGTGCCAGTAGTATTGAATGGGGAGGGGTGGCCAAAAACATTCAGTACTTC. Protein product: CASSIEWGGVAKNIQYF.

The chain employs TRBV7-2 and TRBJ2-7, with 8 nucleotides matching TRBD1. The trim removed 1 base at V and 5 bases at J, leaving 7 bases unmatched. Germline V lookup: CDR1 SGHTA, CDR2 FQGNSA. The CDR3 spans 15 residues. CDR3 sequence: CASSLVQGARNEQYF. The CDR3 nucleotides are TGTGCCAGCAGCTTAGTGCAGGGGGCGCGCAACGAGCAGTACTTC.